The table lists the clone carrying this T cell receptor (beta chain) with a few counts. No antigen is known for it. At one boundary the junction diverges from the germline segment, which might be a read error. The sample originates from a study of beta chain features in type 1 diabetes. Study results and caveats: Insertions at VDJ junctions were less frequent in type 1 diabetes patients. These patients also deleted more nucleotides at the same junctions. Type 1 diabetes patients had moderately but significantly shorter TCRB CDR3s in all four CD4+ subsets. It was possible that PCR favored shorter templates, equally so in patients and controls.

Germline CDR1 is SSHAT and CDR2 is FNYEAQ (reference sequence). The CDR3 length is 17 residues. Via the markers CD45RO/CCR7/CD25/CD127/CD95/CD27, stem cell-like memory, regulatory, central memory and naive CD4+ cells were sorted. cDNA synthesis used the whole RNA isolate, giving expressed TCRB sequences. The data were produced by immunoSEQ multiplex PCR, yet TCRdb's version contains in-frame clones alone and is incomplete. This table holds a few hundred thousand clones, 14% found once. The sequenced material came from central memory CD4+ T cells from blood. The receptor comes from a man aged 25 to 45 in good health. The V and J genes are TRBV7-7 and TRBJ1-3, with 11 bases fitting TRBD1. The CDR3 nucleotides are TGTGCTAGCAGCCCCGGACAGGGGGCTAGCTCTGGAAACACCATATATTTT. This sequence encodes CASSPGQGASSGNTIYF.